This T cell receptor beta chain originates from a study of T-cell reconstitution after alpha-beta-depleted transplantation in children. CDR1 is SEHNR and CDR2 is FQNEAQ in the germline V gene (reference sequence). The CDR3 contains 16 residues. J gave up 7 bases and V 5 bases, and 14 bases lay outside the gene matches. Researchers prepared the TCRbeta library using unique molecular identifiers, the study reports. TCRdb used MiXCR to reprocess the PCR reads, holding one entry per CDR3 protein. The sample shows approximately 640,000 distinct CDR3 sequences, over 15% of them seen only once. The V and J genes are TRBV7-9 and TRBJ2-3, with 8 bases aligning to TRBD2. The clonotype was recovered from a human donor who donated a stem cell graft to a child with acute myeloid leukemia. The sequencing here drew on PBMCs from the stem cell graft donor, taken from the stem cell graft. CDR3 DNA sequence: TGTGCCAGCAGCGGACTAGCTTCGATCTATCCAAATACGCAGTATTTT. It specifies CASSGLASIYPNTQYF.